The rows below give T cell receptor beta chains drawn from one sample of a study of STAT5B mutations in CD4+ large granular lymphocyte leukemia. Generated by immunoSEQ multiplex PCR, the TCRdb table keeps only in-frame clones and is missing some. The sample lists fewer than 40,000 clones, over 60% occurring once. The sequenced sample consisted of CD4+ T cells from blood buffy coats. The receptor source for this set is a human donor in good health. Each CDR3 is given with its conserved first and last residue. D genes are given only for firm matches. Part of the rows lack a size; the others show once, few, many or a class for expanded clones.

clone_size j_call d_call v_call cdr3_aa cdr3_nt
. TRBJ1-5 . TRBV6-6 CASSPRSNQPQHF TGTGCCAGCAGCCCCAGGAGCAATCAGCCCCAGCATTTT
. TRBJ1-4 TRBD1 TRBV19 CASSNPGDSSTNEKLFF TGTGCCAGTAGTAACCCCGGGGACAGCTCGACTAATGAAAAACTGTTTTTT
. TRBJ1-2 . TRBV11-2 CASSLVGGRNYGYTF TGTGCCAGCAGCTTAGTGGGCGGACGCAACTATGGCTACACCTTC
. TRBJ1-2 . TRBV5-4 CASSLGAENYGYTF TGTGCCAGCAGCTTGGGGGCAGAGAACTATGGCTACACCTTC
. TRBJ2-1 TRBD1 TRBV18 CASSPPTGSALSYNEQFF TGTGCCAGCTCACCCCCGACAGGGAGTGCGCTCTCCTACAATGAGCAGTTCTTC
. TRBJ2-7 . TRBV7-8 CASSSTGPWDEQYF TGTGCCAGCAGCTCCACAGGTCCCTGGGACGAGCAGTACTTC
. TRBJ1-1 . TRBV11-2 CASSWTDRNTEAFF TGTGCCAGCAGCTGGACGGACAGGAACACTGAAGCTTTCTTT
. TRBJ1-4 . TRBV5-1 CASSLAGAGEKLFF TGCGCCAGCAGCTTGGCCGGGGCAGGAGAAAAACTGTTTTTT
once TRBJ1-1 . TRBV6-1 CASSEREGGGTEAFF TGTGCCAGCAGTGAAAGGGAGGGGGGGGGCACTGAAGCTTTCTTT
few TRBJ1-2 . TRBV18 CASSPSADGGYTF TGTGCCAGCTCACCATCGGCAGATGGTGGCTACACCTTC
. TRBJ1-5 TRBD1 TRBV27 CASSSGQTFNQPQHF TGTGCCAGCAGTTCGGGACAGACTTTCAATCAGCCCCAGCATTTT
. TRBJ1-1 TRBD1 TRBV6-6 CASKTGGANTEAFF TGTGCCAGCAAAACAGGGGGCGCGAACACTGAAGCTTTCTTT
. TRBJ1-1 . TRBV16 CASSQWVQDSTNTEAFF TGTGCCAGCAGCCAATGGGTCCAGGACAGCACTAACACTGAAGCTTTCTTT
. TRBJ2-2 TRBD1 TRBV27 CASSPQPGQGPGELFF TGTGCCAGCAGTCCTCAGCCGGGACAGGGCCCCGGGGAGCTGTTTTTT
. TRBJ2-7 TRBD2 TRBV5-4 CASRSGLAGNYEQYF TGTGCCAGCAGATCTGGACTAGCGGGTAACTACGAGCAGTACTTC
once TRBJ1-2 TRBD1 TRBV6-5 CASSLRTGTFYGYTF TGTGCCAGCAGCCTAAGGACAGGGACCTTCTATGGCTACACCTTC
few TRBJ1-1 . TRBV30 CAWGRVGTEAFF TGTGCCTGGGGCAGGGTGGGAACTGAAGCTTTCTTT
. TRBJ2-7 . TRBV7-9 CASSPKGGGDHSYEQYF TGTGCCAGCAGCCCCAAGGGGGGGGGCGACCACTCCTACGAGCAGTACTTC
few TRBJ1-6 TRBD1 TRBV6-1 CASSPDRGSNSPLHF TGTGCCAGCAGCCCCGACAGGGGAAGTAATTCACCCCTCCACTTT
. TRBJ1-1 . TRBV5-4 CASSFRERNTEAFF TGTGCCAGCAGCTTTAGGGAGCGGAACACTGAAGCTTTCTTT
once TRBJ2-7 TRBD2 TRBV5-4 CASSRGLGLGGFEQYF TGTGCCAGCAGCAGGGGCCTAGGACTAGGTGGATTCGAGCAGTACTTC
few TRBJ1-1 . TRBV2 CASKVSMNTEAFF TGTGCCAGCAAAGTTAGTATGAACACTGAAGCTTTCTTT
. TRBJ1-4 . TRBV5-8 CASSFLSGEKLFF TGTGCCAGCAGCTTCTTGTCCGGTGAAAAACTGTTTTTT
. TRBJ1-2 TRBD1 TRBV19 CASSPNRGGYTF TGTGCCAGTAGTCCGAACAGGGGGGGCTACACCTTC
. TRBJ2-1 TRBD2 TRBV2 CASSEGAGGLVREQFF TGTGCCAGCAGTGAAGGAGCGGGGGGCCTGGTGAGGGAGCAGTTCTTC
. TRBJ2-5 . TRBV9 CASSAVGGWETQYF TGTGCCAGCAGCGCGGTTGGGGGCTGGGAGACCCAGTACTTC
. TRBJ2-5 . TRBV27 CASSSPGRSRETQYF TGTGCCAGCAGTTCTCCGGGACGGTCGCGGGAGACCCAGTACTTC
. TRBJ2-3 TRBD2 TRBV5-8 CASSLRGLAGSNTQYF TGTGCCAGCAGCTTGCGGGGACTAGCGGGGTCAAATACGCAGTATTTT
few TRBJ1-2 TRBD1 TRBV2 CASSARSPGQGLTLYGYTF TGTGCCAGCAGTGCCCGGAGCCCGGGACAGGGCCTTACCCTCTATGGCTACACCTTC
. TRBJ2-7 . TRBV7-6 CASSLPRSQTYEQYF TGTGCCAGCAGCTTACCTAGGTCCCAAACCTACGAGCAGTACTTC
. TRBJ1-1 . TRBV9 CASSVDRWGGTEAFF TGTGCCAGCAGCGTAGACAGGTGGGGAGGCACTGAAGCTTTCTTT
. TRBJ1-5 TRBD1 TRBV6-1 CASRLGDSSNQPQHF TGTGCCAGCAGGCTTGGGGACAGTAGCAATCAGCCCCAGCATTTT
once TRBJ1-1 . TRBV5-4 CASSLVGGSRTEAFF TGTGCCAGCAGCTTGGTCGGAGGGAGCAGGACTGAAGCTTTCTTT
. TRBJ2-5 TRBD2 TRBV12-5 CATRSGLAGGRETQYF TGTGCTACCCGATCGGGACTAGCGGGAGGCCGGGAGACCCAGTACTTC
. TRBJ1-3 . TRBV5-1 CASSRGGNTIYF TGCGCCAGCAGCCGGGGAGGAAACACCATATATTTT
. TRBJ1-2 . TRBV18 CASSPTRSVGDYGYTF TGTGCCAGCTCACCCACCAGGTCCGTCGGCGACTATGGCTACACCTTC
. TRBJ1-4 TRBD1 TRBV27 CASRKGARSNEKLFF TGTGCCAGCAGGAAGGGGGCACGGTCTAATGAAAAACTGTTTTTT